The entry that follows covers one T cell receptor (beta chain) sequence. In germline, CDR1 is MNHNS, CDR2 SASEGT. The CDR3 covers 15 residues. The ends lost 3 bases at V and 3 bases at J; junction bases unmatched: 5. The data derive from a study of OX40 agonist ivuxolimab in advanced cancers. TCRdb keeps only in-frame clones here, not all; method: immunoSEQ multiplex PCR. Among tens of thousands of clones listed, approximately 80% were seen once. The chain recombines TRBV6-1 with TRBJ2-1; TRBD1 agrees at 7 bases. This TCR was sampled from an adult with an advanced solid tumor such as melanoma, head and neck, liver or kidney cancer. The specimen comprised CD4+ or CD8+ T cells sorted from blood, sampled in a trial of the OX40 agonist ivuxolimab. The CDR3 loop reads CASSDTGVNYNEQFF. Written as DNA, the CDR3 is TGTGCCAGCAGTGACACAGGGGTCAACTACAATGAGCAGTTCTTC.